This T cell receptor beta chain was identified in a study of metastatic and nonmetastatic thyroid tumors. Study background: Repertoires from blood and tumor or nodule tissue of malignant and benign thyroid patients were compared. Broader study findings: A significant increase in TCR beta diversity was reportedly seen in malignant thyroid tumors relative to benign nodules, in blood and tumor.

Per germline, CDR1 MGHRA and CDR2 YSYEKL. V was clipped by 3 bases and J by 6 bases, with 9 bases between them. The CDR3 extends over 13 amino acids. Nobody among the patients had been given any treatment before thyroid surgery. By share, this clone counts as medium-sized (0.01 to 0.1%). Its antigen remains unidentified. How the authors handled the data: To classify distant metastasis in papillary thyroid cancer, a model was built from CDR3 differences across clinicopathological groups. TCRdb reprocessed the PCR reads via MiXCR. The V and J calls and clone size are TCRdb's, not the authors'. Of approximately 21,000 clones in the sample, over 25% were seen once.

Sequences were obtained from tumor tissue. The chain uses TRBV4-1 and TRBJ1-5, with a possible D match to TRBD1 (6 bases). The TCR sequence derives from a female donor with papillary thyroid cancer or a benign thyroid nodule (not recorded which). Some clones in this sample may be carry-over from other donors' samples. Written as DNA, the CDR3 is TGCGCCAGCAGCCAGACAGGAAGTCAGCCCCAGCATTTT. As protein: CASSQTGSQPQHF.